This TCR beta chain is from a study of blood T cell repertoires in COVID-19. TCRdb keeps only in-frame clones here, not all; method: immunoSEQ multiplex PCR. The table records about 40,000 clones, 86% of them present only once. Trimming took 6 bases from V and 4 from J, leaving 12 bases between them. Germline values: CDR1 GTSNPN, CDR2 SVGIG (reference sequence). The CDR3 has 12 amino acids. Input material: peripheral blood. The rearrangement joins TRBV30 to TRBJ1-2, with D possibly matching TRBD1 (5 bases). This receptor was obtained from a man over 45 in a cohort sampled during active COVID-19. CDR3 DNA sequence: TGTGCCTGTTTACCGGGGGGCTATGGCTACACCTTC. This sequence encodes CACLPGGYGYTF.